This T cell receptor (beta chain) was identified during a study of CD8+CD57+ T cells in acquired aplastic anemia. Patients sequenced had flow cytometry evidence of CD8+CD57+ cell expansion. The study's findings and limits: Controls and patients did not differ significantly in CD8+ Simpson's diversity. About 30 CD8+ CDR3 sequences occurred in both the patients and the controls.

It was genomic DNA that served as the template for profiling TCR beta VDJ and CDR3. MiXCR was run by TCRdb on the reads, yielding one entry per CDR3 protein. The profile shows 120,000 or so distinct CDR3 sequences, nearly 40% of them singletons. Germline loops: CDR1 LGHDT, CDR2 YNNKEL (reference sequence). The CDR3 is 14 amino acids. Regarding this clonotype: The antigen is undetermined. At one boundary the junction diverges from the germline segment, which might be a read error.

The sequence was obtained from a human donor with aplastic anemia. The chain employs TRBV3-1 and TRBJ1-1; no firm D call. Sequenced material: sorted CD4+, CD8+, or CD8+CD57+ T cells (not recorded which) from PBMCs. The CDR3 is CASSQGYMNTEASF. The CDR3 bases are TGTGCCAGCAGCCAAGGCTACATGAACACTGAAGCTTCCTTT.